This T cell receptor (beta chain) was captured by sequencing in a study of blood T cell repertoires in COVID-19. Study background: The United States, Italy and Spain supplied acute and convalescent COVID-19 samples. T cells, B-cell-depleted T cells, or PBMCs provided the cDNA or gDNA that served as material.

This CDR3 has 15 residues. V dropped 4 bases and J dropped 2; count of bases not matched to a gene: 2. In germline, CDR1 is WNHNN, CDR2 SYGVQD (reference sequence). Original data processing: Reference gene primer amplification in the assay estimated nucleated cell counts. Here immunoSEQ multiplex PCR was the method, and the copy in TCRdb shows in-frame clones only, minus some. Clonal size and the V and J genes are those of that table, whereas D and trimming came from the DNA. The repertoire holds 65,000 or so clones, with about nine tenths as singletons. Sequenced sample: peripheral blood. This sequence originates from a man between 45 and 60 years old with active COVID-19. This chain links TRBV10-1 with TRBJ2-3; 11 bases match TRBD2. The CDR3 loop reads CASSGLAGITDTQYF. The CDR3 bases are TGCGCCAGCAGTGGACTAGCGGGAATCACAGATACGCAGTATTTT.